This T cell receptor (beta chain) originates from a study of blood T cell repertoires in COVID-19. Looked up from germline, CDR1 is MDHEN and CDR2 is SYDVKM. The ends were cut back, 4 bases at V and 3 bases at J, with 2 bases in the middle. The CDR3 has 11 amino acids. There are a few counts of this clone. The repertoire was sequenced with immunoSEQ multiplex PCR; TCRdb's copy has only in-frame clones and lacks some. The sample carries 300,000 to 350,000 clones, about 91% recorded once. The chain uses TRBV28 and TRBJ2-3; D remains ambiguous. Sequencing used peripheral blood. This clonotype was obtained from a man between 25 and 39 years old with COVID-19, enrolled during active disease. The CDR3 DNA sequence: TGTGCCAGCAGTTCAACAGATACGCAGTATTTT. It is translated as CASSSTDTQYF.